Below are 4 T cell receptor beta chains sequenced from a single sample in a study of Graves' ophthalmopathy and Graves' hyperthyroidism. Researchers took RNA transcripts and amplified TCR beta CDR3 regions from them. An opening RT-PCR round employed HTBI primers and preceded a second-round multiplex PCR. TCRdb analysed the multiplex PCR reads with MiXCR anew, one entry per CDR3 protein. The sample carries about 740,000 distinct CDR3 sequences, around 40% recorded once. The sequencing sample was made of peripheral blood. The source of these receptors is an adult man with Graves' ophthalmopathy.

This clonotype has a count of ten or more. The chain uses TRBV2 and TRBJ2-2; no firm D call. The CDR3 totals 14 residues. Per germline, CDR1 SNHLY and CDR2 FYNNEI. V lost 8 bases and J lost 5, with 15 bases in between. The DNA of the CDR3 is TGTGCCAGCGCGGTCCTTCAAGTGACCGGGGAGCTGTTTTTT. Protein: CASAVLQVTGELFF.

The chain is built from TRBV20-1 and TRBJ1-2, with 8 bases fitting TRBD1. V lost 4 bases to trimming and J lost 5 bases; unmatched junction nucleotides: 3. Germline CDR1 reads DFQATT; CDR2 reads SNEGSKA (reference sequence). This CDR3 region has 12 residues. The CDR3 loop is CSATDRGYGYTF. CDR3 nucleotide sequence: TGCAGTGCTACAGACAGGGGATATGGCTACACCTTC.

Of note for this clonotype: With a much larger clone just one base away, this may be a read error. The chain joins TRBV7-9 to TRBJ2-7; tentatively, D is TRBD1 or TRBD2 (5 bases each). CDR1 is SEHNR, CDR2 FQNEAQ, per germline (reference sequence). V was pared by 5 bases and J by 3 bases, with 17 bases between. The CDR3 consists of 15 residues. Here the CDR3 reads CASSPIIGDLYEQYF. The CDR3 nucleotides are TGTGCCAGCAGCCCGATCATAGGGGACCTCTACGAGCAGTACTTC.

Concerning this clonotype: A much larger clone is a single base away; this may be a read error. The chain combines TRBV29-1 with TRBJ2-7; 7 bases align to TRBD1. CDR1 is SQVTM, CDR2 ANQGSEA, per germline. The V segment lost 7 bases and the J segment 4 bases; nucleotides outside the gene matches: 7. The CDR3 has 12 residues. Written as DNA, the CDR3 is TGCAGCGGTGAGGCAGGGGGTTACGAGCAGTACTTC. This gives the protein CSGEAGGYEQYF.